One sample yielded the 19 T cell receptor beta chains listed below, sequenced in a study of cytomegalovirus exposure and HLA in healthy donors. The PCR contained 60 Vbeta and 13 Jbeta primers. Only in-frame clones appear in the TCRdb table, and some are missing; sequencing was by immunoSEQ multiplex PCR. This sample has roughly 100,000 clones, with roughly four fifths found just once. Sample: PBMCs. Receptors were obtained from a male donor in good health and CMV-seropositive.

This clone is a singleton in its sample. The chain combines TRBV4-3 with TRBJ2-5, with 11 positions matching TRBD2. The CDR3 is made up of 16 amino acids. CDR1 and CDR2 from the germline V gene are LGHNA and YSLEER. V shed 1 base, J shed 3 bases, and the junction held 4 bases outside the gene matches. The CDR3 spells CASSQGSGGAKETQYF. For the CDR3, the DNA is TGCGCCAGCAGCCAAGGTAGCGGGGGGGCGAAAGAGACCCAGTACTTC.

The gene calls are TRBV10-3 and TRBJ1-2; no clear D gene. V was shortened by 0 bases and J by 2 bases, with 7 bases between the two germline ends. Germline V CDR1 and CDR2: ENHRY, SYGVKD. The CDR3 totals 14 residues. CDR3 bases: TGTGCCATCAGTGAGTCCTCAGCGAACTATGGCTACACCTTC. As protein: CAISESSANYGYTF.

This clone was recorded once. The CDR3 nucleotides read TGTGCCAGCAGCTTAAATCGAGGGATTCAGCCCCAGCATTTT. This translates into CASSLNRGIQPQHF. The rearrangement joins TRBV7-2 to TRBJ1-5; D gene unclear. Germline loops: CDR1 SGHTA, CDR2 FQGNSA. V gave up 2 bases and J gave up 6 bases, with 11 bases separating them. The CDR3 runs to 14 residues.

This chain joins TRBV6-6 and TRBJ2-7; 12 nucleotides agree with TRBD1. Germline V gene data show CDR1 as MNHNY and CDR2 as SVGAGI (reference sequence). This CDR3 has 15 residues. After removal of 6 bases from V and 6 bases from J, the junction contained 9 bases not matched to a gene. CDR3: CASSKGQGAPGEQYF. The CDR3 bases are TGTGCCAGCAGCAAGGGACAGGGGGCGCCCGGCGAGCAGTACTTC.

This clone was seen a handful of times. The chain uses TRBV7-2 and TRBJ2-7, with TRBD2 matching 9 bases. V dropped 4 bases and J dropped 2; count of bases not matched to a gene: 3. The CDR3 is made up of 14 amino acids. Germline-derived CDR1 and CDR2 are SGHTA and FQGNSA. For the CDR3, the DNA is TGTGCCAGCAGCTCCATAGCGGGAGCCTACGAGCAGTACTTC. It is translated as CASSSIAGAYEQYF.

This sequence joins TRBV28 and TRBJ1-5, with a weak D call TRBD1 (5 bases). Germline V gene data show CDR1 as MDHEN and CDR2 as SYDVKM. V was pared by 7 bases and J by 0 bases, with 22 bases between. The CDR3 contains 18 residues. CDR3 in amino acids: CASIGDPAGYYSNQPQHF. The CDR3 DNA reads TGTGCCAGCATCGGGGACCCCGCGGGATACTATAGCAATCAGCCCCAGCATTTT. The complete variable domain, with remaining parts taken from reference TRBV28 and TRBJ1-5, reads DVKVTQSSRYLVKRTGEKVFLECVQDMDHENMFWYRQDPGLGLRLIYFSYDVKMKEKGDIPEGYSVSREKKERFSLILESASTNQTSMYLCASIGDPAGYYSNQPQHFGDGTRLSIL.

This rearrangement joins TRBV4-3 to TRBJ1-6; D unclear. The CDR3 contains 15 residues. V lost 0 bases and J 9 bases, leaving 12 bases between the germline ends. Germline V gene lookup returns CDR1 LGHNA and CDR2 YSLEER. The CDR3 loop is CASSQDHQATSPLHF. DNA of the CDR3: TGCGCCAGCAGCCAAGATCATCAGGCTACTTCACCCCTCCACTTT.

This clone was detected only once. The chain joins TRBV30 to TRBJ1-5; D is uncertain. This CDR3 is 13 amino acids long. The V gene's germline CDR1 is GTSNPN and CDR2 SVGIG (reference sequence). Trimming pared 0 bases from V and 3 bases from J, leaving 6 bases between. In nucleotides, the CDR3 is TGTGCCTGGAGTGTTCGGGACAATCAGCCCCAGCATTTT. Its protein is CAWSVRDNQPQHF. The whole variable domain, remainder taken from reference TRBV30 and TRBJ1-5, is SQTIHQWPATLVQPVGSPLSLECTVEGTSNPNLYWYRQAAGRGLQLLFYSVGIGQISSEVPQNLSASRPQDRQFILSSKKLLLSDSGFYLCAWSVRDNQPQHFGDGTRLSIL.

V gene TRBV11-2 combines with J gene TRBJ2-7; D not certain. Trimming took 5 bases from V and 0 from J, leaving 11 bases between them. Germline CDR1 SGHAT, CDR2 FQNNGV. This CDR3 region has 14 residues. The CDR3 nucleotides are TGTGCCAGCAGCAATCAGGCTTCCTCCTACGAGCAGTACTTC. Amino acids: CASSNQASSYEQYF.

V and J are TRBV6-4 and TRBJ2-5; 7 nucleotides line up with TRBD2. Trimming at V came to 6 bases and at J to 0 bases, leaving 4 bases not matched to a gene. The CDR3 sequence is 14 residues long. The germline V gene encodes CDR1 MRHNA and CDR2 SNTAGT. For the CDR3, the DNA is TGTGCCAGCAGGGGGCTAGCGGACCAAGAGACCCAGTACTTC. It is translated as CASRGLADQETQYF.

The rearrangement uses TRBV27 and TRBJ2-3, with 11 nucleotides matching TRBD2. J was trimmed by 1 base and V by 1 base; bases with no gene match: 10. Germline assignment: CDR1 MNHEY and CDR2 SMNVEV (reference sequence). There are 19 residues in the CDR3. The CDR3 DNA sequence: TGTGCCAGCAGTTTATTTAGCGGGAGGGCCTTACGACGCACAGATACGCAGTATTTT. It specifies CASSLFSGRALRRTDTQYF.

The chain recombines TRBV5-4 with TRBJ2-7; tentatively, D is TRBD2 (5 bases). CDR3 size: 15 residues. Germline loops: CDR1 SGHNT, CDR2 YYREEE (reference sequence). V was trimmed by 3 bases and J by 2 bases, leaving 15 bases between them. CDR3 loop: CASSSSGNPAYEQYF. CDR3 nucleotide sequence: TGTGCCAGCAGCTCCTCCGGGAACCCTGCCTACGAGCAGTACTTC.

The gene calls are TRBV7-9 and TRBJ1-4, with 10 bases that match TRBD1. The germline CDR1 and CDR2 sequences are SEHNR and FQNEAQ (reference sequence). CDR3 length: 16 amino acids. Losses at the gene ends were 5 bases for V and 2 bases for J; bases not matched to a gene: 5. The CDR3: CASSRDRGGTNEKLFF. CDR3 nucleotide sequence: TGTGCCAGCAGCCGGGACAGGGGTGGGACTAATGAAAAACTGTTTTTT.

The chain links TRBV29-1 to TRBJ1-1; possible D gene TRBD1, 5 bases. CDR3 length: 12 residues. Trimming removed 6 bases at V and 3 bases at J, with 11 bases between. The germline gives CDR1 SQVTM, CDR2 ANQGSEA. The CDR3 DNA is TGCAGCGTGGGGGGGGATTACACTGAAGCTTTCTTT. Protein: CSVGGDYTEAFF.

CDR3 in DNA: TGCAGCGTTGATGGACAGGGAGCGAACGAGCAGTACTTC. Protein: CSVDGQGANEQYF. This chain uses TRBV29-1 with TRBJ2-7; 8 nucleotides align to TRBD1. Germline-derived CDR1 and CDR2 are SQVTM and ANQGSEA. The CDR3 consists of 13 residues. J was trimmed by 5 bases and V by 3 bases; bases with no gene match: 6.

The J gene is TRBJ2-3, the V gene TRBV5-1; tentative D call: TRBD2 (7 bases). Germline lookup yields CDR1 SGHRS and CDR2 YFSETQ. Trimming cost V 1 base and J 2 bases, with 11 bases left between them. The CDR3 consists of 15 residues. CDR3 residues: CASSLRGAFTDTQYF. The CDR3 coding sequence is TGCGCCAGCAGCTTGCGGGGGGCCTTCACAGATACGCAGTATTTT.

The chain employs TRBV27 and TRBJ2-5; a weak D match, TRBD1 (6 bases). The CDR3 loop spans 14 amino acids. The germline V gene has CDR1 MNHEY and CDR2 SMNVEV (reference sequence). V shed 2 bases and J shed 5 bases, with 12 bases lying between them. In DNA form, the CDR3 reads TGTGCCAGCAGTTTAGTAGGGGGTATGGAGACCCAGTACTTC. As protein: CASSLVGGMETQYF.

V is TRBV7-2 and J is TRBJ2-5; 7 bases map to TRBD1. V lost 5 bases and J lost 2; bases outside the gene matches: 8. Per the germline V gene, CDR1 is SGHTA and CDR2 is FQGNSA. CDR3 length equals 15 residues. CDR3 protein: CASSPGTDRQETQYF. DNA of the CDR3: TGTGCCAGCAGCCCCGGGACAGACAGACAAGAGACCCAGTACTTC.

J is TRBJ1-1 and V is TRBV28; D call uncertain. V lost 7 bases to trimming and J lost 0 bases, with 9 bases between them. The CDR3 is 13 amino acids. The V gene's germline CDR1 is MDHEN and CDR2 SYDVKM. CDR3 DNA sequence: TGTGCCAGCAAGCGGGGAATGAACACTGAAGCTTTCTTT. This encodes CASKRGMNTEAFF.